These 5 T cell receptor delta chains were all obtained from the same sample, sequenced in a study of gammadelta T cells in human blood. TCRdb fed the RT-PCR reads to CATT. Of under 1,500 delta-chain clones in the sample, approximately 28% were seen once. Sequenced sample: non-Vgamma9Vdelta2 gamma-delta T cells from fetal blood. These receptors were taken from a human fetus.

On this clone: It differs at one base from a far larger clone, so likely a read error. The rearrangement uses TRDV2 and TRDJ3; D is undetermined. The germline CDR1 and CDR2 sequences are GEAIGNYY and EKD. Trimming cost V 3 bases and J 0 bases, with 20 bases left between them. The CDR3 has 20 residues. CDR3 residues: CACDSNAEGRYSWDTRQMFF. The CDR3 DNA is TGTGCCTGTGACTCTAATGCGGAGGGGCGCTACTCCTGGGACACCCGACAGATGTTTTTC.

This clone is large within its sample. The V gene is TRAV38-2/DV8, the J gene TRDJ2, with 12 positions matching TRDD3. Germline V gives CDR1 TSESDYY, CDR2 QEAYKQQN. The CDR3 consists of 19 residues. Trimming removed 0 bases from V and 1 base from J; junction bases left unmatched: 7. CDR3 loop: CAYRSATGGYRILTAQLFF. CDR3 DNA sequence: TGTGCTTATAGGAGCGCCACTGGGGGATACCGGATTTTGACAGCACAACTCTTCTTT.

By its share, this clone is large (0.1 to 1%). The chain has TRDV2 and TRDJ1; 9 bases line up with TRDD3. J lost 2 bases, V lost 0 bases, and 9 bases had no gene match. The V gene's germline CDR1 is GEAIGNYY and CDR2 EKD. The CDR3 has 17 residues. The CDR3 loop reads CACDTGTAGGSTDKLIF. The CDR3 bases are TGTGCCTGTGACACCGGGACGGCTGGGGGATCTACCGATAAACTCATCTTT.

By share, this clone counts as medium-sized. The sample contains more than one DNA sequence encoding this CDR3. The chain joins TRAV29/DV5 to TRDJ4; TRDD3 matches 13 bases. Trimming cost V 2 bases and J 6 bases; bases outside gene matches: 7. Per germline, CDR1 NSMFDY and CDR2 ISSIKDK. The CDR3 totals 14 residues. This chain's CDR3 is CAASTGGYGGTLIF. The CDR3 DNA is TGTGCAGCAAGTACTGGGGGATACGGAGGGACCCTGATCTTT.

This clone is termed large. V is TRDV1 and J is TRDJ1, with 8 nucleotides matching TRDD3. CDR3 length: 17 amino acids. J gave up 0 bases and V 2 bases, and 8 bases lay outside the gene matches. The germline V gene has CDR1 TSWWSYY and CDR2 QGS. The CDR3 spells CALGEGGGGFYTDKLIF. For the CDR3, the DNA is TGTGCTCTTGGGGAAGGAGGTGGGGGATTTTACACCGATAAACTCATCTTT.